Shown below are 19 T cell receptor delta chains from a single sample sequenced in a study of gamma-delta chains in newborns, infants, children. TCRdb re-called the reads with CATT. The table has roughly 5,400 delta-chain clones, around 3.2% seen once. The sample taken for sequencing was blood. These receptor sequences come from a child who was a newborn, infant or young child, either healthy, febrile or measles-vaccinated (not recorded which).

This clone is classed as medium-sized. The chain uses TRDV2 and TRDJ3, with TRDD3 matching 8 bases. Per germline, CDR1 GEAIGNYY and CDR2 EKD. This CDR3 region has 19 residues. The trim removed 0 bases at V and 1 base at J, leaving 7 bases unmatched. As DNA, the CDR3 is TGTGCCTGTGACACCTGGGGGATTTCCAGATCCTGGGACACCCGACAGATGTTTTTC. Translation: CACDTWGISRSWDTRQMFF.

V and J are TRDV2 and TRDJ3; 9 nucleotides line up with TRDD3. Germline assignment: CDR1 GEAIGNYY and CDR2 EKD. With 1 base clipped from V and 0 bases from J, the junction kept 3 bases outside the gene matches. The CDR3 is 18 residues long. The CDR3 sequence: CACDTLGETSWDTRQMFF. In DNA form, the CDR3 reads TGTGCCTGTGACACACTGGGGGAAACCTCCTGGGACACCCGACAGATGTTTTTC.

Sample share makes this clone medium-sized. Within the sample, other DNA sequences also encode this same CDR3. The chain is built from TRDV2 and TRDJ3; 9 nucleotides line up with TRDD3. Germline CDR1 is GEAIGNYY and CDR2 is EKD. The CDR3 contains 19 residues. V was clipped by 0 bases and J by 0 bases; unmatched bases: 5. The CDR3 DNA follows: TGTGCCTGTGACACCGTACTGGGGGAAAGCTCCTGGGACACCCGACAGATGTTTTTC. Protein sequence: CACDTVLGESSWDTRQMFF.

This clone has just a few counts. This chain links TRDV2 with TRDJ1; 10 bases align to TRDD3. This CDR3 is built from 16 residues. Germline V lookup: CDR1 GEAIGNYY, CDR2 EKD. V shed 1 base and J 7 bases; nucleotides not matched to a gene: 11. The CDR3 reads CACDTVGDTRRVKLIF. CDR3 bases: TGTGCCTGTGACACTGTGGGGGATACCCGGCGGGTTAAACTCATCTTT.

In its sample, this clone ranks as medium-sized (0.01 to 0.1%). The chain has TRDV2 and TRDJ2; 7 nucleotides align to TRDD3. CDR3 size: 16 residues. The ends lost 0 bases at V and 0 bases at J; junction bases unmatched: 3. Germline CDR1 GEAIGNYY, CDR2 EKD. This CDR3 reads CACDTVGEALTAQLFF. The CDR3 DNA is TGTGCCTGTGACACCGTGGGGGAAGCTTTGACAGCACAACTCTTCTTT.

Judged by abundance, this clone is medium-sized. This chain joins TRDV2 and TRDJ3, with TRDD3 matching over 9 bases. The germline V gene has CDR1 GEAIGNYY and CDR2 EKD. The junction had 4 bases not matched to a gene; V was cut back by 0 bases and J by 2 bases. This CDR3 is 18 amino acids long. CDR3: CACDTVVGDTWDTRQMFF. The CDR3 bases are TGTGCCTGTGACACCGTGGTGGGGGATACCTGGGACACCCGACAGATGTTTTTC.

By frequency in the sample, this clone is medium-sized. The rearrangement links TRDV2 to TRDJ3; TRDD3 matches at 12 bases. This CDR3 is built from 19 residues. Germline trimming cut 2 bases from V and 0 bases from J; bases unmatched to any gene: 4. Germline V gene lookup returns CDR1 GEAIGNYY and CDR2 EKD. For the CDR3, the DNA is TGTGCCTGTGACAGCCTGGGGGATACGCGCTCCTGGGACACCCGACAGATGTTTTTC. This encodes CACDSLGDTRSWDTRQMFF.

This clone was counted a few times. Since a much larger clone is just one base distant, this may be a read error. Other DNA sequences within the sample encode an identical CDR3. The chain combines TRDV2 with TRDJ3; 10 bases agree with TRDD3. Germline assignment: CDR1 GEAIGNYY and CDR2 EKD. With 1 base clipped from V and 0 bases from J, the junction kept 2 bases outside the gene matches. The CDR3 spans 18 residues. The CDR3 sequence: CACDTGGYSSWDTRQMFF. The CDR3 DNA follows: TGTGCCTGTGACACTGGGGGATACTCCTCCTGGGACACCCGACAGATGTTTTTC.

This clone was counted a few times. The rearrangement joins TRDV2 to TRDJ2; maybe TRDD3 (5 bases). The CDR3 runs to 13 residues. CDR1 and CDR2 (germline): GEAIGNYY, EKD. Trimming pared 1 base from V and 3 bases from J, leaving 5 bases between. The chain's CDR3 is CACDTGMTAQLFF. The CDR3 DNA reads TGTGCCTGTGACACGGGGATGACAGCACAACTCTTCTTT.

This clone was seen a few times. V gene TRDV1 combines with J gene TRDJ2; either TRDD2 or TRDD3 may fit D (5 bases each). Germline V gives CDR1 TSWWSYY, CDR2 QGS. The CDR3 has 22 amino acids. V was clipped by 2 bases and J by 3 bases, with 31 bases between them. The CDR3 loop reads CALGEIYAETYGLWGLTAQLFF. CDR3 coding DNA: TGTGCTCTTGGGGAAATTTACGCTGAAACCTACGGTTTGTGGGGCCTGACAGCACAACTCTTCTTT.

To note about this clone: In the same sample, other DNA sequences code for this CDR3. J is TRDJ3 and V is TRDV2; 11 bases match TRDD3. The CDR3 totals 19 residues. Looked up from germline, CDR1 is GEAIGNYY and CDR2 is EKD. V shed 0 bases, J shed 2 bases, and the junction held 5 bases outside the gene matches. The CDR3 bases are TGTGCCTGTGACACCGTACTGGGGGATATAACCTGGGACACCCGACAGATGTTTTTC. Encoded protein: CACDTVLGDITWDTRQMFF.

J is TRDJ3 and V is TRDV1; TRDD3 matches at 12 bases. V trimming: 0 bases; J trimming: 3 bases; junction bases outside the gene matches: 0. The germline CDR1 and CDR2 sequences are TSWWSYY and QGS. The CDR3 is 18 amino acids. The CDR3 reads CALGELWGIRWDTRQMFF. CDR3 DNA: TGTGCTCTTGGGGAACTCTGGGGGATACGCTGGGACACCCGACAGATGTTTTTC.

This clone ranks as medium-sized (0.01 to 0.1%). Written as DNA, the CDR3 is TGTGCAGCAGGCGCCTTCCTACATCCGGAACTGGGGGATACGCAAGGGACAGCACAACTCTTCTTT. Its protein is CAAGAFLHPELGDTQGTAQLFF. V gene TRAV29/DV5 combines with J gene TRDJ2; 13 bases map to TRDD3. The germline CDR1 and CDR2 sequences are NSMFDY and ISSIKDK. The V and J ends lost 4 bases and 4 bases, in that order; junction bases with no gene match: 25. The CDR3 runs 22 residues. Based on the CDR3 plus reference TRAV29/DV5 and TRDJ2, the full variable domain is DQQVKQNSPSLSVQEGRISILNCDYTNSMFDYFLWYKKYPAEGPTFLISISSIKDKNEDGRFTVFLNKSAKHLSLHIVPSQPGDSAVYFCAAGAFLHPELGDTQGTAQLFFGKGTQLIVEP.

This clone was observed a few times. The same CDR3 is also encoded by other DNA sequences in this sample. The chain combines TRDV2 with TRDJ3, with D possibly TRDD3 on 5 matching bases. The germline V gene has CDR1 GEAIGNYY and CDR2 EKD. The CDR3 is made up of 18 amino acids. The ends were cut back, 0 bases at V and 0 bases at J, with 11 bases in the middle. The DNA for the CDR3 is TGTGCCTGTGACACCTGGGGACCTAGCTCCTGGGACACCCGACAGATGTTTTTC. It encodes CACDTWGPSSWDTRQMFF.

This clone was detected a few times. This sequence joins TRDV2 and TRDJ3; 11 nucleotides agree with TRDD3. Per germline, CDR1 GEAIGNYY and CDR2 EKD. V lost 0 bases, J lost 0 bases, and 3 bases stayed unmatched. The CDR3 length is 19 residues. DNA for the CDR3: TGTGCCTGTGACACCATTACTGGGGGATACTCCTGGGACACCCGACAGATGTTTTTC. Translated, it gives CACDTITGGYSWDTRQMFF.

This clone appeared a few times. The chain is built from TRDV3 and TRDJ1; 10 bases map to TRDD3. V dropped 1 base and J dropped 0; count of bases not matched to a gene: 8. The CDR3 runs 16 residues. Germline CDR1 TVYSNPD, CDR2 GDNSRS (reference sequence). This chain's CDR3 is CAFMGTGGSYTDKLIF. DNA for the CDR3: TGTGCCTTTATGGGTACTGGGGGATCGTACACCGATAAACTCATCTTT.

This clone rates as medium-sized (0.01 to 0.1%). V is TRDV1 and J is TRDJ1, with 8 nucleotides matching TRDD3. The junction had 6 bases not matched to a gene; V was cut back by 6 bases and J by 0 bases. The CDR3 totals 15 residues. The V gene's germline CDR1 is TSWWSYY and CDR2 QGS. The CDR3 DNA reads TGTGCTCTTGGACTTTTACTGGGGGACACCGATAAACTCATCTTT. Translating gives CALGLLLGDTDKLIF.

The rearrangement joins TRDV2 to TRDJ3, with TRDD3 matching over 8 bases. TCRdb gives no J gene; it was assigned here by matching the DNA to germline. J was trimmed by 0 bases and V by 1 base; bases with no gene match: 10. The CDR3 is 20 amino acids. The germline gives CDR1 GEAIGNYY, CDR2 EKD. The CDR3, as DNA: TGTGCCTGTGACACAGTTATGGGGGATTCAAGCTCCTGGGACACCCGACAGATGTTTTTC. It encodes CACDTVMGDSSSWDTRQMFF.

This clone has a handful of counts. The chain has TRDV2 and TRDJ3, with TRDD3 matching 8 bases. This CDR3 contains 19 residues. V lost 2 bases to trimming and J lost 0 bases; unmatched junction nucleotides: 8. CDR1 is GEAIGNYY and CDR2 is EKD in the germline V gene. Here the CDR3 reads CACDNTGGHSSWDTRQMFF. In DNA form, the CDR3 reads TGTGCCTGTGACAATACTGGGGGCCACAGCTCCTGGGACACCCGACAGATGTTTTTC.